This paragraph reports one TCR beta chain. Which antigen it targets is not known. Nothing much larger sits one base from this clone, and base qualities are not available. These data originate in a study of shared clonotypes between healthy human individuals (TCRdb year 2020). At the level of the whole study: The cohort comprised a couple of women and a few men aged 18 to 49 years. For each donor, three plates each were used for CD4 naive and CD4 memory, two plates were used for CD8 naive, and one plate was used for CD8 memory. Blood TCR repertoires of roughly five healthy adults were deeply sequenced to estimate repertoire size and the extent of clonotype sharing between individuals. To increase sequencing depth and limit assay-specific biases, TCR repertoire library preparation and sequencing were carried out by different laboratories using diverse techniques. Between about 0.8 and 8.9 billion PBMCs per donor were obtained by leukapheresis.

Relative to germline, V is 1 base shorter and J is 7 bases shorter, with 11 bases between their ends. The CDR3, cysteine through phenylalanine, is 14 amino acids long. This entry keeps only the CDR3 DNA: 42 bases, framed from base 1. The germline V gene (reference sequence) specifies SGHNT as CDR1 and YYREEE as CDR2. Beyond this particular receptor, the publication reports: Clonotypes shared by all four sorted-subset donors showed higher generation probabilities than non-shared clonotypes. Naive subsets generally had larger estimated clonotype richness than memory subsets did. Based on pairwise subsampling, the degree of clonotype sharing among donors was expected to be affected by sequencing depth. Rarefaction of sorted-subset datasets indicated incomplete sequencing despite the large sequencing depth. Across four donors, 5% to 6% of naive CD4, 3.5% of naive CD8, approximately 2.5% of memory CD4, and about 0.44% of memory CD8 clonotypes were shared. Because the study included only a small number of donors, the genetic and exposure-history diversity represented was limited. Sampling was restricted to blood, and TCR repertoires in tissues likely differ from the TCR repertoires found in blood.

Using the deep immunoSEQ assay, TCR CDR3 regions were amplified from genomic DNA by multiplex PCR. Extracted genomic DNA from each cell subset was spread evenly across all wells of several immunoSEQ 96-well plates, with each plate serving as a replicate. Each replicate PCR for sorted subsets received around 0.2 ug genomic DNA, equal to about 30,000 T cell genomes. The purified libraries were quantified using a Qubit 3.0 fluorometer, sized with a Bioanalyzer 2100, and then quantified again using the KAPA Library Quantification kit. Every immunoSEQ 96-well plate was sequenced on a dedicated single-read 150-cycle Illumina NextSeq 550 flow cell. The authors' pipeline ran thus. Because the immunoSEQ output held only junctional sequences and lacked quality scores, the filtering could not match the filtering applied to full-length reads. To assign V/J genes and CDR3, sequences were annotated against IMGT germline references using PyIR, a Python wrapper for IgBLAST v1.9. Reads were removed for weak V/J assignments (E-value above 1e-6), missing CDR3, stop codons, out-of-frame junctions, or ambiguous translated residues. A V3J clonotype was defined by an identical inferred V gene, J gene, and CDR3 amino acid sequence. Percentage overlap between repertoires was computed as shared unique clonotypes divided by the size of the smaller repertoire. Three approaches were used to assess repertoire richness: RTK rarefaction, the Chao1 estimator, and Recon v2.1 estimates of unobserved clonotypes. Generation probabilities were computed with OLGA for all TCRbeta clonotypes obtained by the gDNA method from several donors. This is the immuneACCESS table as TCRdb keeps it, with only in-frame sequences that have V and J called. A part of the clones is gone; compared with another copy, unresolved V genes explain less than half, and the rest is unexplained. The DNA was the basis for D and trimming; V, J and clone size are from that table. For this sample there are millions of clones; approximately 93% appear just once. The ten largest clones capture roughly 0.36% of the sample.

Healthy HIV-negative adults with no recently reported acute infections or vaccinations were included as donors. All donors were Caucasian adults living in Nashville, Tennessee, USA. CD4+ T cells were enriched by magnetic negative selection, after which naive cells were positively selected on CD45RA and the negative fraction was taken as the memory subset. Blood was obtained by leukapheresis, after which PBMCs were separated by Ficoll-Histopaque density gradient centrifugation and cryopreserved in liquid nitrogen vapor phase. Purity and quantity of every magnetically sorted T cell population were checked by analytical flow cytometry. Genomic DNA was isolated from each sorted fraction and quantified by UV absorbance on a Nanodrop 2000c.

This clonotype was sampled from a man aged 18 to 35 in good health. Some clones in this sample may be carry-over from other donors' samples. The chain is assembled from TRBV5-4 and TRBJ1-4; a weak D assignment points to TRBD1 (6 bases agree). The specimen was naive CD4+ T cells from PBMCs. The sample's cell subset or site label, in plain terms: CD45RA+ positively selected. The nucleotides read TGTGCCAGCAGCTTGAGGGGGGGAAGTGAAAAACTGTTTTTT. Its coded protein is CASSLRGGSEKLFF.